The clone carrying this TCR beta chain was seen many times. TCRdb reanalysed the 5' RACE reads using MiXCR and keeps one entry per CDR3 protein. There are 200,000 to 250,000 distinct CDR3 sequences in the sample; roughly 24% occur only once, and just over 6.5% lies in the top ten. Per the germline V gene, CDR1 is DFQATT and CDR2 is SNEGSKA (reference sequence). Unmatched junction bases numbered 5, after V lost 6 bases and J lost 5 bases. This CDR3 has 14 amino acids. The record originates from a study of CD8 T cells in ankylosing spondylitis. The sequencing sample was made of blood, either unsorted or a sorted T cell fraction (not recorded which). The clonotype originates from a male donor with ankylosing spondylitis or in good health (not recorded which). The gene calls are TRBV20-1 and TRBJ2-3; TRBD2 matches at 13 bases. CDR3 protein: CSALGLAGVDTQYF. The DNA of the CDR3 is TGCAGTGCCCTTGGACTAGCGGGAGTAGATACGCAGTATTTT.